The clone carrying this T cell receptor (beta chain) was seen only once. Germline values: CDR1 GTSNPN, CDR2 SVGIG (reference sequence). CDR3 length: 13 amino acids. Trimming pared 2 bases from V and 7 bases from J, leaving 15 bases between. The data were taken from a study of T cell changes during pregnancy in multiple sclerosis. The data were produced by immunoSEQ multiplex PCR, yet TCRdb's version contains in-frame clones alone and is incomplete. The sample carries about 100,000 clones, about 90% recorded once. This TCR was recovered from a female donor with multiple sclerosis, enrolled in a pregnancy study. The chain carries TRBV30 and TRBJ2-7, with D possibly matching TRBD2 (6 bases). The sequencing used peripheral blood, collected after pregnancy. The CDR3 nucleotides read TGTGCCTGGAGTAGAGGAGGGCTCGGTGAGCAGTACTTC. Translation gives CAWSRGGLGEQYF.